This TCR beta chain was retrieved from a study of CD8 T cells in Susac syndrome. Findings of the study overall: A relatively small number of individuals underwent TCR sequencing and HLA analysis.

For this clonotype: The antigen is undetermined.

The CD8+ and CD4+ T cells were isolated magnetically using a negative isolation approach, whereas the TEMRA cells were enriched by FACS. The CDR3 is made up of 12 amino acids. The germline V and J ends were trimmed by 6 bases and 5 bases, with 11 bases remaining between them. Per germline, CDR1 MDHEN and CDR2 SYDVKM. Reverse transcription of about 0.5 to 1 ug RNA was carried out with random hexamers. It was immunoSEQ multiplex PCR that amplified TCR beta CDR3 across 54 Vbeta and 13 Jbeta. TCRdb called the immunoSEQ multiplex PCR reads again in MiXCR, with one record for every CDR3 protein. Altogether approximately 80,000 distinct CDR3 sequences are present, roughly nine tenths being singletons, with the ten largest covering just over 0.5%.

This TCR was sampled from a human donor with multiple sclerosis. This chain joins TRBV28 and TRBJ2-7; D possibly corresponds to TRBD2 (5 bases). The sequenced sample was CD8+ T cells from PBMCs. CDR3 DNA: TGTGCCAGCAGCTCCACTAGGAACGAGCAGTACTTC. It specifies CASSSTRNEQYF.